The 29 T cell receptor beta chains given below trace back to one sample, sequenced in a study of OX40 agonist ivuxolimab in advanced cancers. Repertoires were generated with immunoSEQ multiplex PCR, while TCRdb's copy carries only in-frame clones and drops some. The profile shows approximately 40,000 clones, more than 70% of them singletons. Sequenced material: CD4+ or CD8+ T cells sorted from blood, taken in a trial of the OX40 agonist ivuxolimab. Receptors originate from an adult with an advanced solid tumor such as melanoma, head and neck, liver or kidney cancer.

The rearrangement uses TRBV11-2 and TRBJ2-1, with TRBD2 identical over 10 bases. V dropped 3 bases and J dropped 5; count of bases not matched to a gene: 10. CDR1 is SGHAT and CDR2 is FQNNGV in the germline V gene. The CDR3 is 17 amino acids. The CDR3 loop reads CASSFFSGTSDHNEQFF. The CDR3 region has the DNA TGTGCCAGCAGCTTCTTCTCCGGGACTAGCGACCACAATGAGCAGTTCTTC.

The chain recombines TRBV28 with TRBJ2-3; the D gene is possibly TRBD1 (7 bases). The germline V gene has CDR1 MDHEN and CDR2 SYDVKM. The length of the CDR3 is 14 residues. V lost 5 bases and J 3 bases, leaving 12 bases between the germline ends. CDR3 nucleotides: TGTGCCAGCAGTGGAGGGGGCGCAACAGATACGCAGTATTTT. This translates into CASSGGGATDTQYF.

The chain joins TRBV28 to TRBJ1-2; D gene ambiguous. V dropped 5 bases and J dropped 1 base, with 20 bases sitting between them. This CDR3 is 17 amino acids long. CDR1 is MDHEN and CDR2 is SYDVKM in the germline V gene. The CDR3 DNA reads TGTGCCAGCAGTCTAAACCCGACTGCTATCCTTAACTATGGCTACACCTTC. It encodes CASSLNPTAILNYGYTF.

V usage is TRBV9 and J usage is TRBJ2-1; 10 nucleotides agree with TRBD2. The CDR3 totals 16 residues. In germline, CDR1 is SGDLS, CDR2 YYNGEE. The V gene end was trimmed by 3 bases and the J gene end by 4 bases; junction bases not matched to a gene: 7. The CDR3: CASSAQTSGPYNEQFF. The CDR3 DNA follows: TGTGCCAGCAGCGCCCAGACTAGCGGGCCTTACAATGAGCAGTTCTTC.

The chain employs TRBV27 and TRBJ2-3; 7 bases are a match to TRBD2. The CDR3 has 15 amino acids. Per the germline V gene, CDR1 is MNHEY and CDR2 is SMNVEV (reference sequence). Trimming took 6 bases from V and 4 from J; bases not matched to a gene: 10. The CDR3 bases are TGTGCCAGCAGGGGCTGGGCGGGAGTGGCAGATACGCAGTATTTT. Its translation: CASRGWAGVADTQYF.

CDR3 residues: CASSATPTYEQYF. The DNA for the CDR3 is TGCGCCAGTTCAGCGACTCCCACCTACGAGCAGTACTTC. The V gene is TRBV5-1, the J gene TRBJ2-7, with D uncertain. The CDR3 spans 13 residues. V was cut by 8 bases and J by 2 bases, with 14 bases left in between. Per the germline V gene, CDR1 is SGHRS and CDR2 is YFSETQ. The entire variable domain, with the rest obtained from reference TRBV5-1 and TRBJ2-7, is as follows: KAGVTQTPRYLIKTRGQQVTLSCSPISGHRSVSWYQQTPGQGLQFLFEYFSETQRNKGNFPGRFSGRQFSNSRSEMNVSTLELGDSALYLCASSATPTYEQYFGPGTRLTVT.

The gene calls are TRBV19 and TRBJ2-1; 8 nucleotides align to TRBD1. CDR3 length: 15 residues. CDR1 LNHDA and CDR2 SQIVND come from the germline V gene (reference sequence). Unmatched junction bases numbered 6, after V lost 5 bases and J lost 3 bases. The CDR3 DNA reads as TGTGCCAGTAGTGTGTCGGGGACAGGCTACAATGAGCAGTTCTTC. Translated, it gives CASSVSGTGYNEQFF. The entire variable domain, with the rest obtained from reference TRBV19 and TRBJ2-1, is as follows: DGGITQSPKYLFRKEGQNVTLSCEQNLNHDAMYWYRQDPGQGLRLIYYSQIVNDFQKGDIAEGYSVSREKKESFPLTVTSAQKNPTAFYLCASSVSGTGYNEQFFGPGTRLTVL.

This chain connects TRBV25-1 to TRBJ1-5, with 7 positions matching TRBD1. Germline V gives CDR1 MGHDK, CDR2 SYGVNS. The CDR3 consists of 15 residues. Trimming removed 5 bases from V and 7 bases from J; junction bases left unmatched: 11. In DNA, the CDR3 is TGTGCCAGCAGTACCTGGACAGGAAGGTCCCAGCCCCAGCATTTT. Its translation is CASSTWTGRSQPQHF.

The rearrangement uses TRBV5-4 and TRBJ2-3; 7 positions match TRBD1. This CDR3 comprises 15 residues. The germline V gene has CDR1 SGHNT and CDR2 YYREEE (reference sequence). CDR3 nucleotide sequence: TGTGCTACCAGGGACAGAAGACTTAGCACAGATACGCAGTATTTT. Translating it yields CATRDRRLSTDTQYF. Full variable domain (missing parts from reference TRBV5-4 and TRBJ2-3): ETGVTQSPTHLIKTRGQQVTLRCSSQSGHNTVSWYQQALGQGPQFIFQYYREEENGRGNFPPRFSGLQFPNYSSELNVNALELDDSALYLCATRDRRLSTDTQYFGPGTRLTVL.

The chain has TRBV4-2 and TRBJ2-7; TRBD1 agrees at 10 bases. The V gene's germline CDR1 is LGHNA and CDR2 YNFKEQ. The CDR3 is 18 residues long. The V and J ends lost 5 bases and 3 bases, in that order; junction bases with no gene match: 16. The CDR3 DNA reads as TGTGCCAGCAGCTTAAAAGAATCAAGGGGACAGGGGATCTACGAGCAGTACTTC. Amino acids: CASSLKESRGQGIYEQYF.

The CDR3 is CASTGGHEQYF. DNA of the CDR3: TGTGCCAGCACAGGGGGCCACGAGCAGTACTTC. The chain employs TRBV6-5 and TRBJ2-7; 8 bases map to TRBD1. V shed 7 bases and J 5 bases; nucleotides not matched to a gene: 1. The CDR3 is 11 amino acids. CDR1 is MNHEY and CDR2 is SVGAGI in the germline V gene.

The rearrangement joins TRBV27 to TRBJ2-1; 8 nucleotides align to TRBD2. Germline V gene sequence: CDR1 MNHEY, CDR2 SMNVEV (reference sequence). V lost 3 bases to trimming and J lost 3 bases; unmatched junction nucleotides: 10. The length of the CDR3 is 17 residues. The chain's CDR3 is CASSLLSIAGLYNEQFF. The DNA of the CDR3 is TGTGCCAGCAGTTTGTTATCAATAGCGGGACTCTACAATGAGCAGTTCTTC.

The CDR3 is CASSFGVWGATTNEKLFF. CDR3 nucleotide sequence: TGTGCCAGCAGTTTTGGGGTCTGGGGGGCAACAACTAATGAAAAACTGTTTTTT. The genes are TRBV21-1 and TRBJ1-4. TRBV21-1 is noted as a pseudogene. The CDR3 runs 18 residues.

The chain is built from TRBV5-6 and TRBJ2-4; possibly TRBD2 for D (6 bases). V was cut by 1 base and J by 8 bases, with 16 bases left in between. CDR3 length: 15 residues. The germline CDR1 and CDR2 sequences are SGHDT and YYEEEE. This CDR3 reads CASSLQVGGKHIQYF. In DNA form, the CDR3 reads TGTGCCAGCAGCTTGCAGGTAGGCGGGAAACACATTCAGTACTTC.

Only a few counts were recorded for this clone. The chain links TRBV2 to TRBJ1-2, with D possibly matching TRBD1 (6 bases). Trimming removed 1 base at V and 3 bases at J, with 9 bases between. CDR1 SNHLY and CDR2 FYNNEI come from the germline V gene. This CDR3 region has 14 residues. The CDR3 region has the DNA TGTGCCAGCAGTGAAGAGGGGGTAGACTATGGCTACACCTTC. Translating it yields CASSEEGVDYGYTF.

The rearrangement uses TRBV4-1 and TRBJ2-5, with D possibly being TRBD1 (5 bases). Trimming removed 4 bases at V and 1 base at J, with 22 bases between. Germline values: CDR1 MGHRA, CDR2 YSYEKL. The CDR3 runs to 18 residues. DNA for the CDR3: TGCGCCAGCAGCCCCCGCCTGGGGCGCGAACTGATCCAAGAGACCCAGTACTTC. Encoded protein: CASSPRLGRELIQETQYF.

The chain employs TRBV6-5 and TRBJ2-1; D is possibly TRBD2 (5 bases). The CDR3 extends over 15 amino acids. CDR1 and CDR2 (germline): MNHEY, SVGAGI. Trimming left V 4 bases short and J 7 bases short, with 17 bases between. CDR3 coding DNA: TGTGCCAGCAGTTTCCATGAGGGAGTGGGGAATGAGCAGTTCTTC. Residues: CASSFHEGVGNEQFF.

The chain combines TRBV7-2 with TRBJ2-3; TRBD2 matches 11 bases. The CDR3 totals 15 residues. The V gene end was trimmed by 8 bases and the J gene end by 5 bases; junction bases not matched to a gene: 9. Germline V CDR1 and CDR2: SGHTA, FQGNSA. CDR3 amino acids: CASSPLAGEGDTQYF. CDR3 DNA sequence: TGTGCCAGCTCCCCACTAGCGGGAGAGGGAGATACGCAGTATTTT.

The V and J genes are TRBV28 and TRBJ2-5; 8 positions agree with TRBD2. CDR3 length: 16 residues. The germline V gene has CDR1 MDHEN and CDR2 SYDVKM. Unmatched junction bases numbered 11, after V lost 7 bases and J lost 1 base. The CDR3 bases are TGTGCCAGCACCCTGATAGCGGGAAGAACCCAAGAGACCCAGTACTTC. Its translation is CASTLIAGRTQETQYF.

This clone was detected a few times. The chain links TRBV5-4 to TRBJ2-5, with D possibly being TRBD2 (5 bases). The length of the CDR3 is 14 residues. The V end was cut by 0 bases, the J end by 4 bases, with 10 bases between. CDR1 is SGHNT and CDR2 is YYREEE in the germline V gene (reference sequence). The CDR3 protein is CASSLDSETETQYF. The CDR3 bases are TGTGCCAGCAGCTTGGATAGCGAGACAGAGACCCAGTACTTC.

This clone occurred once. The V gene is TRBV19, the J gene TRBJ2-2; TRBD1 matches at 8 bases. Germline V lookup: CDR1 LNHDA, CDR2 SQIVND (reference sequence). The CDR3 has 15 amino acids. Unmatched junction bases numbered 12, after V lost 9 bases and J lost 6 bases. The CDR3 here is CASKGWTGFPGELFF. The CDR3 DNA is TGTGCCAGCAAAGGGTGGACAGGGTTCCCCGGGGAGCTGTTTTTT.

The V call is TRBV13, the J call TRBJ2-4; 9 bases align to TRBD2. V lost 4 bases, J lost 10 bases, and 5 bases stayed unmatched. The CDR3 runs 13 residues. The germline V gene has CDR1 PRHDT and CDR2 FYEKMQ (reference sequence). CDR3 residues: CASSSGLARIQYF. DNA for the CDR3: TGTGCCAGCAGCTCCGGACTAGCGCGGATTCAGTACTTC.

The chain couples TRBV19 to TRBJ2-7; the match to TRBD1 covers 10 bases. V was clipped by 9 bases and J by 1 base; unmatched bases: 3. CDR1 LNHDA and CDR2 SQIVND come from the germline V gene (reference sequence). The length of the CDR3 is 13 residues. This CDR3 is CASRDRGSYEQYF. The CDR3 nucleotides read TGTGCCAGCCGGGACAGGGGATCCTACGAGCAGTACTTC.

This clone occurred a few times. The chain combines TRBV19 with TRBJ2-6; D unresolved. Trimming shortened V by 1 base and J by 0 bases, and 7 bases separated the two germline ends. The CDR3 is 16 residues long. Per germline, CDR1 LNHDA and CDR2 SQIVND (reference sequence). The chain's CDR3 is CASSIGPASGANVLTF. CDR3 sequence (DNA): TGTGCCAGTAGTATAGGGCCAGCCTCTGGGGCCAACGTCCTGACTTTC.

V and J are TRBV28 and TRBJ1-1; D gene ambiguous. Germline CDR1 and CDR2: MDHEN and SYDVKM. Trimming pared 1 base from V and 8 bases from J, leaving 11 bases between. CDR3 length: 13 amino acids. DNA of the CDR3: TGTGCCAGCAGTTTATCAGCTCTTTTGGAAGCTTTCTTT. The encoded protein is CASSLSALLEAFF.

This clone was found once. This sequence joins TRBV27 and TRBJ2-5; TRBD1 aligns across 12 bases. The CDR3 loop spans 15 amino acids. The V gene end was trimmed by 5 bases and the J gene end by 5 bases; junction bases not matched to a gene: 6. Germline CDR1 and CDR2: MNHEY and SMNVEV (reference sequence). As DNA, the CDR3 is TGTGCCAGCAGTCCCCGGGACAGGGGGCGGGAGACCCAGTACTTC. As protein: CASSPRDRGRETQYF.

The J gene is TRBJ1-2, the V gene TRBV28; no clear D. Trimming left V 5 bases short and J 1 base short, with 5 bases between. This CDR3 comprises 12 residues. Looked up from germline, CDR1 is MDHEN and CDR2 is SYDVKM. The CDR3 DNA reads as TGTGCCAGCAGTCCCGATAACTATGGCTACACCTTC. It yields the protein CASSPDNYGYTF.

The V gene is TRBV7-9, the J gene TRBJ1-2; D is undetermined. Germline V lookup: CDR1 SEHNR, CDR2 FQNEAQ (reference sequence). Trimming left V 5 bases short and J 3 bases short, with 19 bases between. This CDR3 is 16 amino acids long. CDR3 amino acids: CASSTRVAEAHYGYTF. CDR3 nucleotides: TGTGCCAGCAGCACTAGGGTGGCTGAAGCCCACTATGGCTACACCTTC.

This clone was counted a few times. V and J are TRBV6-1 and TRBJ2-1; 9 bases match TRBD2. The CDR3 contains 14 residues. From germline, CDR1 is MNHNS and CDR2 SASEGT. The V gene end was trimmed by 5 bases and the J gene end by 6 bases; junction bases not matched to a gene: 5. The CDR3 DNA is TGTGCCAGCAGTCGACTAGCGGAGCTCAATGAGCAGTTCTTC. Protein: CASSRLAELNEQFF.